This note documents a single T cell receptor beta chain sequence. Antigen unknown. Sorting based on CD45RO/CCR7/CD25/CD127/CD95/CD27 separated CD4+ naive, central memory, regulatory and stem cell-like memory cells. Once sorted, every population was more than 98% pure. Germline assignment: CDR1 SGHNT and CDR2 YYREEE (reference sequence). CDR3 length: 15 amino acids. The ends were cut back, 1 base at V and 7 bases at J, with 17 bases in the middle. All of the isolated RNA was reverse transcribed, so expressed TCRB transcripts were sequenced. Assay: immunoSEQ multiplex PCR; the TCRdb copy retains only in-frame clones and omits some. The data contain a few hundred thousand clones, approximately 12% of them singletons. The data belong to a study of beta chain features in type 1 diabetes. General observations from the study: Type 1 diabetes patients had VDJ junctions that carried fewer insertions and more deletions. Within each of all four CD4+ subsets, Type 1 diabetes patients had TCRB CDR3s that were moderately but significantly shorter. The study left unresolved whether HLA type influences TCRB rearrangement.

The clonotype comes from a woman younger than 30 with type 1 diabetes. Sequencing was carried out using naive CD4+ T cells from blood. The V gene is TRBV5-4, the J gene TRBJ1-2; D unresolved. The CDR3 loop reads CASSLIEARSSGYTF. In DNA form, the CDR3 reads TGTGCCAGCAGCTTGATAGAAGCGCGAAGCAGTGGCTACACCTTC.